This entry features one T cell receptor (beta chain) sequence. Its antigen is currently not known. Base qualities are missing; no much larger clone stands one base away. This sample was included in a study of blood T cell repertoires in COVID-19 (dated by TCRdb to the early 2020s). Looking at the study overall: Samples from collaborators originated in the United States, Italy and Spain and spanned both the acute and convalescent phases of COVID-19. Samples were obtained from the ongoing ImmuneRACE study (first 160 participants) and from about 1,300 subjects provided by 6 global collaborators. Nearly every sample came with metadata listing a de-identified subject ID, COVID-19 status, age in years and sex. The material from the prospective study consisted of cDNA or gDNA derived from T cells, B-cell-depleted T cells, or PBMCs. The repertoires were made available in a free public database intended to serve as a resource for research on the immune response to SARS-CoV-2. The dataset comprised deeply sampled blood TCRbeta repertoires from subjects exposed to, actively infected with, or recovered from COVID-19. Where available, HLA class I and class II types were obtained from metadata supplied by the sample provider rather than from assay-based typing. Study-wide conclusions, independent of this receptor: The quantity of clinical and demographic metadata differed by source and by participant and was supplied without curation.

Participants in the prospective study were aged roughly 18 to 100 years, lived in approximately 26 United States geographic areas, and enrolled through a virtual design. To assign participants to cohorts, the prospective study relied on clinical history that participants themselves reported in a screening survey and a study questionnaire. Exposed participants had been in contact with someone with a PCR-confirmed or clinician-diagnosed COVID-19 case within 2 weeks of study entry. In the prospective study, mobile phlebotomists collected whole blood, serum and a nasopharyngeal or oropharyngeal swab from each participant. Participants in the prospective study had the option to provide additional blood draws and questionnaires over an approximately 2-month period. Before DNA extraction, blood samples from the prospective study were shipped at room temperature or frozen. Germline trimming: 5 bases from V, 5 bases from J; junction bases outside gene matches: 5. The germline V gene (reference sequence) sets CDR1 to LNHDA and CDR2 to SQIVND. The cysteine opens and the phenylalanine closes a CDR3 of 13 amino acids. Of all the DNA, just the CDR3 is kept, 39 bases in frame from base 1.

The immunoSEQ Assay, a bias-controlled multiplex PCR, was used to amplify TCRbeta CDR3 regions from genomic DNA. On the authors' methods: Nucleated cell counts per sample were estimated from amplification of reference gene primers within the assay. To quantify the absolute abundance of each unique TCRbeta CDR3 rearrangement, sequence reads were collapsed and filtered. For each sample, productive Simpson clonality was calculated by taking the square root of Simpson's diversity index across productive rearrangements. This immuneACCESS table, as held by TCRdb, lists in-frame sequences with V and J called but not all clones. Of the missing ones, under half trace to an unresolved V gene in checked studies; the others have no known cause. V and J calls plus clone size are reproduced from that table; the DNA served to infer D and trimming. The sample table records more than 300,000 clones; 90% to 95% of these occur just once. The ten top clones hold 3.9% of the sample.

Material: PBMCs or T cells enriched from blood (not recorded which). The chain couples TRBV19 to TRBJ2-5, and TRBD1 matches 7 of the central bases. The clonotype comes from a woman aged 25 to 39 who had been exposed to COVID-19. In nucleotide form, the sequence is TGTGCCAGTAGTTCAGACAGGGAGGAGACCCAGTACTTC. This gives the protein CASSSDREETQYF.